This T cell receptor (beta chain) was sequenced during a study of breast tumors, draining lymph nodes, adjacent tissues. Study conclusions and caveats: Tumors had less TCR diversity than lymph nodes, more than nontumor tissue. The data were judged consistent with most tumor T cells coming from lymph node and expanding in tumor. Luminal-like breast cancer showed significantly greater tumor-nontumor repertoire similarity than basal-like breast cancer did. The lymph node origin of tumor T cells was framed as consistent with a hypothesis, not demonstrated.

Between the trimmed V and J ends, which lost 8 bases and 4 bases, there was a span of 17 bases. Per germline, CDR1 LNHDA and CDR2 SQIVND (reference sequence). CDR3 size: 14 residues. As to this clonotype: What it recognizes is unknown.

Via MiXCR, TCRdb re-called the multiplex PCR reads, giving one row per CDR3 protein. The sample carries 150,000 to 200,000 distinct CDR3 sequences, around a third recorded once. The lymph nodes were axillary draining lymph nodes from breast cancer patients. Source material: axillary lymph node tissue. This receptor was taken from a female donor with breast cancer. Some clones in this sample may be carry-over from other donors' samples. The V call is TRBV19, the J call TRBJ1-2, with D possibly matching TRBD1 (5 bases). The CDR3 sequence: CASAQMGDGYGYTF. CDR3 nucleotides: TGTGCCAGTGCCCAAATGGGGGATGGCTATGGCTACACCTTC.